The rows below give T cell receptor beta chains drawn from one sample of a study of Graves' ophthalmopathy and Graves' hyperthyroidism. TCRdb passed the multiplex PCR reads through MiXCR, listing each CDR3 protein once. This sample carries fewer than 400,000 distinct CDR3 sequences, about 18% of them seen once, and the ten largest clones take around 1.6%. What was sequenced was peripheral blood. All receptors derive from a woman under 30 with Graves' ophthalmopathy. The CDR3 runs from the conserved cysteine through the conserved F or W. D genes are given only for firm matches. Size is omitted from some rows. Given values are once, few, many or a class for expanded clones.

clone size | J gene | V gene | D gene | CDR3 protein | CDR3 DNA
many | TRBJ1-1 | TRBV27 | . | CASSPVGWNTEAFF | TGTGCCAGCAGTCCCGTGGGGTGGAACACTGAAGCTTTCTTT
few | TRBJ1-5 | TRBV27 | . | CASAALVGNQPQHF | TGTGCCAGCGCTGCGTTGGTGGGGAATCAGCCCCAGCATTTT
many | TRBJ1-3 | TRBV5-1 | . | CASSPSRSGGTIYF | TGCGCCAGCAGCCCCTCCCGCTCCGGCGGCACCATATATTTT
many | TRBJ1-1 | TRBV20-1 | . | CSAGRHRGRNTEAFF | TGCAGTGCGGGACGCCATCGGGGTCGGAACACTGAAGCTTTCTTT
many | TRBJ1-2 | TRBV28 | . | CASSGVGYGYTF | TGTGCCAGCAGCGGGGTTGGTTATGGCTACACCTTC
many | TRBJ1-5 | TRBV28 | TRBD1 | CASSSLDRVVQPQHF | TGTGCCAGCAGTTCATTAGACAGGGTAGTACAGCCCCAGCATTTT
many | TRBJ1-1 | TRBV12-3/TRBV12-4 | . | CASSFVALNTEAFF | TGTGCCAGCAGTTTTGTGGCGCTGAACACTGAAGCTTTCTTT
many | TRBJ2-7 | TRBV6-1 | . | CASTQTATAPPEQYF | TGTGCCAGCACCCAGACCGCGACCGCTCCCCCCGAGCAGTACTTC
once | TRBJ2-7 | TRBV11-1 | TRBD2 | CASSRGLAGEILNEQYF | TGTGCCAGCAGCCGGGGACTAGCGGGAGAGATCTTGAACGAGCAGTACTTC
many | TRBJ2-7 | TRBV7-8 | . | CASSPPSSEERYF | TGTGCCAGCAGTCCTCCGTCTTCGGAAGAGCGGTACTTC
many | TRBJ1-1 | TRBV30 | TRBD1 | CAWTRPGGENTEAFF | TGTGCCTGGACTCGGCCAGGGGGCGAGAACACTGAAGCTTTCTTT
few | TRBJ2-7 | TRBV18 | . | CASSPMAGTPSSYEQYF | TGTGCCAGCTCACCAATGGCCGGGACACCGAGCTCCTACGAGCAGTACTTC
many | TRBJ1-1 | TRBV19 | TRBD1 | CASSKTGTGGATASTEAFF | TGTGCCAGTAGTAAAACCGGGACAGGGGGCGCAACCGCGTCCACTGAAGCTTTCTTT
many | TRBJ2-5 | TRBV6-2/TRBV6-3 | . | CASSLRVFGTQYF | TGTGCCAGCAGTCTCAGGGTTTTCGGGACCCAGTACTTC
many | TRBJ1-5 | TRBV19 | . | CASSIEGEDQPQHF | TGTGCCAGTTCGATTGAAGGGGAAGATCAGCCCCAGCATTTT
many | TRBJ2-7 | TRBV6-5 | . | CASSYGPGDEQYF | TGTGCCAGCAGTTACGGCCCGGGGGACGAGCAGTACTTC
many | TRBJ1-2 | TRBV6-2/TRBV6-3 | . | CASSYSLNGTDYGYTF | TGTGCCAGCAGTTATTCCCTAAACGGAACAGACTATGGCTACACCTTC
many | TRBJ2-7 | TRBV6-2/TRBV6-3 | . | CASSYSTTGLIVSYEQYF | TGTGCCAGCAGTTACTCAACAACCGGGTTAATAGTATCCTACGAGCAGTACTTC
many | TRBJ2-5 | TRBV12-3/TRBV12-4 | . | CASSFSGEVQETQYF | TGTGCCAGCAGTTTTTCCGGGGAAGTCCAAGAGACCCAGTACTTC
many | TRBJ1-2 | TRBV20-1 | . | CSARAPGPVYGYTF | TGCAGTGCTAGAGCCCCGGGGCCCGTCTATGGCTACACCTTC
many | TRBJ2-2 | TRBV7-8 | . | CASGALTPKGELFF | TGTGCCAGCGGAGCTTTGACCCCTAAAGGGGAGCTGTTTTTT
many | TRBJ2-7 | TRBV2 | . | CASSQLSYEQYF | TGTGCCAGCAGTCAACTCTCCTACGAGCAGTACTTC
many | TRBJ2-2 | TRBV11-2 | . | CASSLGHLWLASGELFF | TGTGCCAGCAGCTTAGGTCATTTGTGGCTCGCGTCCGGAGAGCTGTTTTTT
many | TRBJ1-6 | TRBV4-1 | TRBD1 | CASSRSGGGNSPLHF | TGCGCCAGCAGCCGCTCAGGGGGTGGGAATTCACCCCTCCACTTT
many | TRBJ1-3 | TRBV2 | . | CAAKGQAGNTIYF | TGTGCCGCCAAGGGGCAGGCTGGAAACACCATATATTTT
many | TRBJ2-7 | TRBV6-2/TRBV6-3 | . | CASSYGRDPYEQYF | TGTGCCAGCAGTTACGGGAGAGACCCCTACGAGCAGTACTTC
many | TRBJ2-7 | TRBV12-3/TRBV12-4 | TRBD2 | CASIPRVAGDRYEQYF | TGTGCCAGCATTCCCCGGGTAGCGGGAGATCGCTACGAGCAGTACTTC
. | TRBJ1-2 | TRBV19 | TRBD1 | CASLPPGDRGTGYTF | TGTGCCAGTTTACCACCCGGAGACAGGGGCACCGGCTACACCTTC
. | TRBJ2-7 | TRBV27 | . | CASGKGPDEQYF | TGTGCCAGCGGGAAGGGACCGGACGAGCAGTACTTC
many | TRBJ1-1 | TRBV19 | . | CASSDQPMVVGTEAFF | TGTGCCAGTAGCGATCAACCAATGGTCGTTGGGACTGAAGCTTTCTTT
many | TRBJ1-1 | TRBV3-1 | . | CASARTNTEAFF | TGTGCCAGCGCTCGGACGAACACTGAAGCTTTCTTT
many | TRBJ2-5 | TRBV6-1 | . | CASSEADGQETQYF | TGTGCCAGCAGTGAAGCAGACGGTCAAGAGACCCAGTACTTC
. | TRBJ2-7 | TRBV12-3/TRBV12-4 | TRBD1 | CASSNRDRAIEQYF | TGTGCCAGCAGCAACCGGGACAGGGCAATCGAGCAGTACTTC
many | TRBJ1-1 | TRBV4-3 | . | CASSQGRRGVNTEAFF | TGCGCCAGCAGCCAAGGAAGGAGGGGGGTGAACACTGAAGCTTTCTTT
many | TRBJ1-1 | TRBV11-1 | . | CASSPAEGLMNTEAFF | TGTGCCAGCAGCCCAGCCGAAGGGCTGATGAACACTGAAGCTTTCTTT
few | TRBJ1-1 | TRBV7-9 | . | CASSFSAADTEAFF | TGTGCCAGCAGCTTCTCGGCGGCGGACACTGAAGCTTTCTTT
. | TRBJ2-7 | TRBV6-1 | . | CASSPLKVYEQYF | TGTGCCAGCAGCCCACTGAAGGTCTACGAGCAGTACTTC
many | TRBJ2-7 | TRBV6-1 | . | CASSEQGYEQYF | TGTGCCAGCAGCGAACAGGGCTACGAGCAGTACTTC
many | TRBJ2-5 | TRBV27 | TRBD1 | CASSSRQGGTQYF | TGTGCCAGCAGTTCCCGACAGGGCGGGACCCAGTACTTC
few | TRBJ2-6 | TRBV18 | . | CASSPRLRHSPSGANVLTF | TGTGCCAGCTCACCACGTCTAAGACATTCCCCCTCTGGGGCCAACGTCCTGACTTTC
many | TRBJ1-1 | TRBV5-6 | TRBD1 | CASSPRGLGTEAFF | TGTGCCAGCAGCCCCAGGGGGCTTGGGACTGAAGCTTTCTTT
many | TRBJ2-5 | TRBV11-2 | TRBD2 | CASSPDFLAGGSRETQYF | TGTGCCAGCAGCCCGGATTTCCTAGCGGGGGGTAGTCGAGAGACCCAGTACTTC
many | TRBJ2-7 | TRBV6-4 | . | CASSVDTGSSYEQYF | TGTGCCAGCAGCGTGGACACGGGAAGCTCCTACGAGCAGTACTTC
. | TRBJ2-7 | TRBV10-3 | . | CAAGGNSYEQYF | TGTGCCGCAGGAGGGAACTCCTACGAGCAGTACTTC
. | TRBJ2-7 | TRBV30 | . | CAWSWESYEQYF | TGTGCCTGGAGTTGGGAATCCTACGAGCAGTACTTC